A selection of T cell receptor beta chains follows, all from one sample in a study of blood T cell repertoires in COVID-19. Sequenced by immunoSEQ multiplex PCR; TCRdb stores in-frame clones only, minus some. The sample lists fewer than 450,000 clones; roughly 86% were seen once. Input material: PBMCs or T cells enriched from blood (not recorded which). All receptors derive from a woman in her 40s with acute COVID-19. CDR3s include the opening cysteine and the closing phenylalanine or tryptophan. D genes are given only for firm matches. Rows give clone size only sometimes, using once, few, many, or a class for an expanded clone.

size	D	V	J	length	DNA	CDR3
.	TRBD1	TRBV24-1	TRBJ2-3	17	TGTGCCACCAGTGATGCCGAAGGACAGGGGTTTTCAGATACGCAGTATTTT	CATSDAEGQGFSDTQYF
.	.	TRBV7-9	TRBJ1-2	14	TGTGCCAGCAGCTTAGCTCCGGGGAGCGATGGCTACACCTTC	CASSLAPGSDGYTF
.	TRBD1	TRBV9	TRBJ1-1	20	TGTGCCAGCAAGGCTTCACTTATAGGGGGCGAGGGAGAGGGGAACACTGAAGCTTTCTTT	CASKASLIGGEGEGNTEAFF
once	TRBD2	TRBV19	TRBJ2-5	14	TGTGCCAGTAGCCCGACTAGCGGGGGGGAGACCCAGTACTTC	CASSPTSGGETQYF
.	.	TRBV7-6	TRBJ1-1	14	TGTGCCAGCAGCAAGGGGCCTATGAACACTGAAGCTTTCTTT	CASSKGPMNTEAFF
.	TRBD2	TRBV6-5	TRBJ2-3	16	TGTGCCAGCAGTTACTCGGGCGGGGGGACCCCAGATACGCAGTATTTT	CASSYSGGGTPDTQYF
few	TRBD1	TRBV15	TRBJ1-2	15	TGTGCCACCAGCTCCAAAAACAGGGGTAACTATGGCTACACCTTC	CATSSKNRGNYGYTF
.	.	TRBV2	TRBJ1-2	11	TGTGCCAGCAGCGGGATTAATCCACACACCTTC	CASSGINPHTF
.	.	TRBV27	TRBJ2-1	15	TGTGCCAGCGCTCGTGGATGGAGCTCCTACAATGAGCAGTTCTTC	CASARGWSSYNEQFF
.	TRBD1	TRBV7-9	TRBJ1-2	14	TGTGCCAGCAGCATGGGACAGAGCACCTATGGCTACACCTTC	CASSMGQSTYGYTF
once	TRBD1	TRBV7-9	TRBJ1-1	17	TGTGCCAGCAGCTTAGCCCCACCCGGGACAGATAACACTGAAGCTTTCTTT	CASSLAPPGTDNTEAFF
.	TRBD1	TRBV11-2	TRBJ2-3	15	TGTGCCAGCAGCTTAGACAGGACAGGGTTGGATACGCAGTATTTT	CASSLDRTGLDTQYF
.	.	TRBV13	TRBJ1-4	14	TGTGCCAGCAGCCTTGCGTCGGCTAATGAAAAACTGTTTTTT	CASSLASANEKLFF
few	TRBD2	TRBV7-9	TRBJ2-2	19	TGTGCCAGCAGCAAAGGACATAGCGGGGGGTCTCCGAACACCGGGGAGCTGTTTTTT	CASSKGHSGGSPNTGELFF
.	.	TRBV5-8	TRBJ1-1	11	TGTGCCAGCGGCCGGGTCACTGAAGCTTTCTTT	CASGRVTEAFF